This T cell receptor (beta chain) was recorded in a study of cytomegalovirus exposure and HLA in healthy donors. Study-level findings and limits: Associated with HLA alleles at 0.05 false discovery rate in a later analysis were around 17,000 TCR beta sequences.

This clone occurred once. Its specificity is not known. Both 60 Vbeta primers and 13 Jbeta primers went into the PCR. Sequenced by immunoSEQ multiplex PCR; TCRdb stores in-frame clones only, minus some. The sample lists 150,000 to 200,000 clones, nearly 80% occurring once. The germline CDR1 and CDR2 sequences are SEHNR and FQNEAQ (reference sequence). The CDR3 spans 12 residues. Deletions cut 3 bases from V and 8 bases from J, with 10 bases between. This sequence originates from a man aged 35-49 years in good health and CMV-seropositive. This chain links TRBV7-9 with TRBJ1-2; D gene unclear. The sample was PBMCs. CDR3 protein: CASSFYSGGYTF. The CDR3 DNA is TGTGCCAGCAGCTTTTACAGTGGAGGCTACACCTTC.